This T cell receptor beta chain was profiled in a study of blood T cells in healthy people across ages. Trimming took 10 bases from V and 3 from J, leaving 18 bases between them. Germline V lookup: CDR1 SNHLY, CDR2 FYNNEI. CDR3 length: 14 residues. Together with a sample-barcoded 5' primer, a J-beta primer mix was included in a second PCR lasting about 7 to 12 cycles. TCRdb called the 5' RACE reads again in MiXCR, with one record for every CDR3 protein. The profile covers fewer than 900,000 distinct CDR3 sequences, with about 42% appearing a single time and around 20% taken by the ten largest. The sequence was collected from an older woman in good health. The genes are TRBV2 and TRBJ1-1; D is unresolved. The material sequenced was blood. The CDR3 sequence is CATQRVRSDTEAFF. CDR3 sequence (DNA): TGTGCCACCCAGAGGGTCAGGTCGGACACTGAAGCTTTCTTT.